Sequencing of this TCR beta chain was carried out in a study of T cell responses to AZD1222 COVID-19 vaccine. Overall study: Researchers grouped second doses given at about 4 or about 12 weeks into one pool. Whole-study results and caveats: Clonal diversity was possibly underestimated; the donors were predominantly white British and more often female. It was only a handful of AZD1222 recipients who were seropositive at baseline. As reported, nearly half of all spike-specific TCRs target variant regions that are unmutated.

V lost 0 bases and J lost 5; bases outside the gene matches: 10. The CDR3 contains 18 residues. The germline CDR1 and CDR2 sequences are SGHRS and YFSETQ. With respect to this clone: What it recognizes is unknown.

Method: immunoSEQ multiplex PCR; TCRdb's copy keeps in-frame clones and lacks some. The sample lists 170,000 or so clones; 90% were seen once. V is TRBV5-1 and J is TRBJ2-3, with 12 bases that match TRBD2. Sequenced material: peripheral blood, taken on day 0 of AZD1222 vaccination. The receptor was derived from an adult in good health. The CDR3 DNA follows: TGCGCCAGCAGCTTGGACCCGATACTAGCGGGGGGTGAAGATACGCAGTATTTT. It encodes CASSLDPILAGGEDTQYF.